This TCR beta chain is drawn from a study of shared clonotypes between healthy human individuals. Study-level points and caveats: The diversity represented, both genetic and in exposure history, was limited by few donors.

Per the germline V gene, CDR1 is SGDLS and CDR2 is YYNGEE. The CDR3 consists of 15 residues. Trimming stripped 3 bases from V and 7 bases from J, with 16 bases between. Comment on this clone: The antigen is unknown.

Healthy HIV-negative adults with no recent acute infections or vaccinations were recruited as donors. At the deep level, the assay was run. Approximately 210 ng DNA, approximately 30,000 T cell genomes, went into each sorted-subset replicate PCR. Produced via immunoSEQ multiplex PCR; TCRdb's table is partial and in-frame only. This sample has some 1.5 million clones; approximately 98% occur once, and the top ten carry about 0.4%. This TCR was recovered from a man aged 30-40 years in good health. The chain combines TRBV9 with TRBJ2-2; the D gene is possibly TRBD1 (6 bases). The sequenced sample consisted of naive CD4+ T cells sorted from blood. Subset specified: CD45RA+ positively selected. The CDR3 DNA is TGTGCCAGCAGCGCAACACAGGGCGATGACGGGGAGCTGTTTTTT. Translation: CASSATQGDDGELFF.